Below, one TCR beta chain is given with its context. No cognate antigen has been identified for it. No quality values exist for individual bases; no much larger clone is one base distant. The collaborating institutions used their own protocols to collect whole blood in K2EDTA tubes. For TCRbeta analysis, collaborators shipped samples in one of three forms: frozen whole blood, isolated PBMCs, or DNA extracted from either of those sample types. TCRbeta CDR3 regions were amplified from genomic DNA by means of the immunoSEQ Assay, a bias-controlled multiplex PCR. For the original study's pipeline: Nucleated cell counts per sample were estimated from amplification of reference gene primers within the assay. Sequence reads were collapsed and filtered to measure the absolute abundance of every unique TCRbeta CDR3 rearrangement. For each sample, productive Simpson clonality was calculated as the square root of Simpson's diversity index over productive rearrangements. The table was pulled from immuneACCESS by TCRdb, which kept in-frame rearrangements only. Such tables lose some clones; where checked, under half of the loss comes from unresolved V genes, and the rest has no known cause. For V, J and clone size, that table is used; D and trimming come from the DNA. The sample has about 160,000 clones on record, 85% to 95% of them singletons. The ten most abundant clones make up 3.5% to 5% of the sample.

The cysteine opens and the phenylalanine closes a CDR3 of 15 amino acids. The retained sequence is limited to the CDR3, 45 bases, with the frame set at the first base. As encoded in the germline V gene, CDR1 is MNHEY while CDR2 is SVGAGI. V is pared back by 8 bases and J by 6 bases, with 20 bases lying between the germline termini. The data stem from a study of blood T cell repertoires in COVID-19 (dated by TCRdb to 2018 to 2021). With respect to the entire study: Samples from collaborators originated in the United States, Italy and Spain and spanned both the acute and convalescent phases of COVID-19. The material from the prospective study consisted of cDNA or gDNA derived from T cells, B-cell-depleted T cells, or PBMCs. Deeply sampled blood TCRbeta repertoires from subjects exposed to, actively infected with, or recovered from COVID-19 were included in the dataset. The repertoires were made available in a free public database intended to serve as a resource for research on the immune response to SARS-CoV-2. The samples were drawn from two sources: the first 160 participants of the ongoing ImmuneRACE study, and 1,000 to 1,500 subjects contributed by 6 global collaborators. Sample metadata almost always included a de-identified subject ID, COVID-19 status, age in years and sex. Where available, HLA class I and class II types were obtained from metadata supplied by the sample provider rather than from assay-based typing.

Study-wide findings and limitations: How much clinical and demographic metadata was included differed by source and by participant, and the metadata was provided uncurated.

Input material: peripheral blood. The origin of this receptor is a woman between 50 and 59 years old with acute or convalescent COVID-19. Rearrangement joined TRBV6-5 to TRBJ1-3, with no confidently assigned D gene. The DNA sequence is given as TGTGCCAGCCCCCTTACGGGTGTTCGGGAAAACACCATATATTTT. This translates into CASPLTGVRENTIYF.